This T cell receptor (beta chain) was captured in a study of beta chain features in type 1 diabetes (dated by TCRdb to the late 2010s). Broadly, across the study: Mean age, gender distribution, total cell number and subset yield did not differ between patients and healthy donors. Naive and central memory subsets were obtained from all 30 or so donors, but regulatory and stem cell-like memory subsets were isolated from only 8 patients and 8 healthy donors. The study compared the TCRB repertoires of sorted circulating CD4+ T cell subsets in recently diagnosed type 1 diabetes patients with those in matched healthy donors. A total of about 100 million sorted cells were examined across all samples, and RNA yield correlated strongly with the number of cells per subset. On the study overall, not on this receptor specifically: Fewer insertions and more nucleotide deletions at VDJ recombination sites were observed in patients with type 1 diabetes, implying thymic rearrangement abnormalities. A moderate but significant shortening of TCRB CDR3 length was observed in type 1 diabetes patients in all four CD4+ subsets. Shorter templates might be favored by PCR, yet because patient and control samples were amplified and corrected together, any such skew would affect both groups equally. Because cDNA was sequenced instead of genomic DNA, highly expressing activated cells could be over-represented, though the groups showed no difference in activation or CD3 levels. Naive, central memory and regulatory TCRB repertoires appeared to be more alike among patients than among healthy donors. HLA sub-analyses involved small numbers of individuals, so any influence of HLA type on TCRB rearrangement remained unresolved.

All of the isolated RNA was reverse transcribed with the High Capacity cDNA Reverse Transcription Kit, so expressed TCRB transcripts were sequenced. Deep immunoSEQ sequencing was applied to naive, central memory and regulatory T cell samples, giving an average of roughly 3.3 million total reads per sample. After sorted cells were lysed in RLT buffer, RNA was extracted with DNase-treated RNeasy Micro or Mini kits, with the choice depending on cell number. To prevent cross-contamination, each cell subset was processed individually, whereas patient and healthy donor samples were processed jointly. Using the immunoSEQ multiplex PCR, TCRB sequences were amplified from cDNA into 87-bp fragments spanning the CDR3 region. Sequencing of the amplicons was done on the Illumina HiSeq platform. On the authors' methods: PCR bias was corrected computationally using synthetic template baselines, and reads within Hamming distance 2 were collapsed, with unmergeable singletons discarded. Reads were aligned against IMGT so that V, D and J genes, CDR3 length and insertions or deletions at six rearrangement sites could be assigned. Clonotype counts were normalized to sorted cell number within each subset before computing true diversity and Gini coefficients with the tcR R package. The overlap coefficient, calculated on TCRB nucleotide sequences, was used to quantify repertoire sharing. Drawn from immuneACCESS, this table holds only the in-frame rearrangements with V and J called that TCRdb kept. Clones are partly lost; checked studies trace under half to an unresolved V gene and leave the rest unexplained. For V, J and clone size, that table is used; D and trimming come from the DNA. The sample has over 90,000 clones on record, under 30% of them singletons. Less than 0.65% of the sample goes to the ten largest clones.

CDR3 length: 14 amino acids, cysteine to phenylalanine. Just the 42-base CDR3 DNA is kept, in frame starting at base 1. The germline V gene supplies CDR1 SGHTA and CDR2 FQGNSA. V is clipped by 3 bases and J by 3 bases, and the sequence between their germline boundaries is 10 bases long. About this clone itself: Its antigen is not yet known. No qualities accompany the bases; no much larger clone lies one base away.

Each donor gave one peripheral blood draw, averaging approximately 120 mL, which was collected into heparinised tubes. Using a panel that included CD45RO, CCR7, CD25, CD127, CD95 and CD27, naive, central memory, regulatory and stem cell-like memory CD4+ T cells were sorted on a BD FACSAria II. All sorted populations exceeded 95% purity. PBMCs were separated immediately by Lymphoprep density gradient centrifugation and were stained directly, without being cultured. Samples were stained and sorted in pairs, with one healthy donor and one patient per experiment, so that batch effects were minimized. Sequenced material: central memory CD4+ T cells from blood. This receptor was identified in a woman between 18 and 30 years old with type 1 diabetes. Rearrangement joined TRBV7-2 to TRBJ2-3; perhaps TRBD2 is the D gene, with 5 bases matching. The bases read TGTGCCAGCAGCTTTGCGGGTTTGACAGATACGCAGTATTTT. This is translated as CASSFAGLTDTQYF.